This T cell receptor beta chain was retrieved from a study of patients and donors after allogeneic stem cell transplantation. The CDR3 spans 15 residues. Germline V gene sequence: CDR1 MNHEY, CDR2 SMNVEV (reference sequence). The germline V and J ends were trimmed by 4 bases and 0 bases, with 12 bases remaining between them. TCRdb re-analysed the RT-PCR reads in MiXCR, keeping a single row per CDR3 protein. The sample holds about 960,000 distinct CDR3 sequences, 15% to 20% seen once. The specimen sequenced was blood, either unsorted or a sorted T cell fraction (not recorded which). The chain employs TRBV27 and TRBJ2-5; possibly TRBD2 for D (5 bases). The source is a human donor who was either an allogeneic HSCT recipient or a stem cell or donor lymphocyte infusion donor (not recorded which). It is not recorded whose cells these are; they may come from a transplant donor. The CDR3 DNA follows: TGTGCCAGCAGTTACCGGGGATGGTACCAAGAGACCCAGTACTTC. This gives the protein CASSYRGWYQETQYF.